This T cell receptor (beta chain) appears in the sequencing data of a study of human T cells and chemical hapten exposure. Study summary: Small differences in pooled library volume mainly drove the variation in TCR yields per sample.

The library labeled individual cDNA molecules by adding unique molecular identifiers to them. TCRdb re-called the RACE reads through MiXCR, storing one row per CDR3 protein. The sample yields around 31,000 distinct CDR3 sequences, 7.4% seen once. Time point in this sample: healthy volunteer bleed at 2 weeks. Whole blood that had not been fractionated was the source of extracted total RNA. V gave up 0 bases and J gave up 1 base, with 10 bases separating them. The CDR3 extends over 16 amino acids. In germline, CDR1 is MNHEY, CDR2 SVGAGI. This clonotype showed up many times. The gene calls are TRBV6-5 and TRBJ1-3; no firm D call. The clonotype comes from a human donor in good health. Some clones in this sample may be carry-over from other donors' samples. Material: whole blood. The DNA of the CDR3 is TGTGCCAGCAGTTACTCTCCGCCGCAATCTGGAAACACCATATATTTT. It encodes CASSYSPPQSGNTIYF.